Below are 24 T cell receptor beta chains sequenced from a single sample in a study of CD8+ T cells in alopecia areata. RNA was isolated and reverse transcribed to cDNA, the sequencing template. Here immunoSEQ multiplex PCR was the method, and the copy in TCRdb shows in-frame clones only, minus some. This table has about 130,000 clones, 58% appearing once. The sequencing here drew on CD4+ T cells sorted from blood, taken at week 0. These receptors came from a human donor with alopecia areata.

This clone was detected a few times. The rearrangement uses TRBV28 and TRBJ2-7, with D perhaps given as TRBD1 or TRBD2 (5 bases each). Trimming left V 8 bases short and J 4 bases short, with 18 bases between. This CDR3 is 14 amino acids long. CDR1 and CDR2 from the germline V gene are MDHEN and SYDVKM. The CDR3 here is CASVPSGPRYEQYF. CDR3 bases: TGTGCCAGCGTCCCTTCGGGGCCGCGGTACGAGCAGTACTTC.

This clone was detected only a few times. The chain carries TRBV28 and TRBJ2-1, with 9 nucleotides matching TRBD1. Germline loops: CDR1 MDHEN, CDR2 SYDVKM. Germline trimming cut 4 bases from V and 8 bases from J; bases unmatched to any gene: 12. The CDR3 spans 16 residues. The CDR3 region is CASSYRAGQGYHEQFF. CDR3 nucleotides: TGTGCCAGCAGTTATAGAGCAGGACAGGGGTATCATGAGCAGTTCTTC.

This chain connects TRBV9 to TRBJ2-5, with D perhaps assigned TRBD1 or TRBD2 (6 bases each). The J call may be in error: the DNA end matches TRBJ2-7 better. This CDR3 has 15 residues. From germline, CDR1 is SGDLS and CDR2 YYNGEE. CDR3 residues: CASSSSAGHSYEQYF. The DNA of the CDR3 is TGTGCCAGCAGCTCATCGGCGGGACATTCCTACGAGCAGTACTTC.

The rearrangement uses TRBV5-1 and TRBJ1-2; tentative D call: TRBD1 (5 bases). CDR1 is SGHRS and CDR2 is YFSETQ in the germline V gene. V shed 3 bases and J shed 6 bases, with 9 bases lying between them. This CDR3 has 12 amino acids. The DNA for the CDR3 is TGCGCCAGCAGCTCTATGGGGGATGGCTACACCTTC. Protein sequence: CASSSMGDGYTF.

The CDR3 region has the DNA TGTGCCAGCAGTTACGGACAGGGGTATGAAAAACTGTTTTTT. It encodes CASSYGQGYEKLFF. The chain employs TRBV6-5 and TRBJ1-4; 9 nucleotides match TRBD1. J was trimmed by 6 bases and V by 2 bases; bases with no gene match: 1. Germline values: CDR1 MNHEY, CDR2 SVGAGI. The CDR3 runs to 14 residues.

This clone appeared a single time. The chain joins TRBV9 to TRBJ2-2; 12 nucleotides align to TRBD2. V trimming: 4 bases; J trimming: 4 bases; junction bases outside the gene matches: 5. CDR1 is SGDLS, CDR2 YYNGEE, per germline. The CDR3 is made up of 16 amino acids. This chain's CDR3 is CASSPGTSGFTGELFF. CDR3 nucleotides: TGTGCCAGCAGCCCCGGGACTAGCGGGTTCACCGGGGAGCTGTTTTTT.

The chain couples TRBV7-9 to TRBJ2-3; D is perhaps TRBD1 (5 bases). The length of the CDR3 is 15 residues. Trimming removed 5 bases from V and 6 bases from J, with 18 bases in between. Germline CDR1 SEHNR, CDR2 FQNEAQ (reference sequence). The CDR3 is CASSPLDILGDTQYF. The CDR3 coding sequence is TGTGCCAGCAGCCCACTGGACATCCTTGGGGATACGCAGTATTTT.

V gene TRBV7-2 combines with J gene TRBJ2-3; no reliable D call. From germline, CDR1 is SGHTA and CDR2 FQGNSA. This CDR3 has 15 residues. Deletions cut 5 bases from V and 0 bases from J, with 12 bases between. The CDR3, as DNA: TGTGCCAGCAGCACCCGGTGGGCTAGCACAGATACGCAGTATTTT. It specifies CASSTRWASTDTQYF. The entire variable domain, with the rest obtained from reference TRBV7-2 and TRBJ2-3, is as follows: GAGVSQSPSNKVTEKGKDVELRCDPISGHTALYWYRQSLGQGLEFLIYFQGNSAPDKSGLPSDRFSAERTGGSVSTLTIQRTQQEDSAVYLCASSTRWASTDTQYFGPGTRLTVL.

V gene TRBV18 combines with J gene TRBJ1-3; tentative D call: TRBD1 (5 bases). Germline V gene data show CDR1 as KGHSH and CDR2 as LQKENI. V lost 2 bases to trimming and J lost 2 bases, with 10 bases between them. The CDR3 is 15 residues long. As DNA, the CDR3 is TGTGCCAGCTCACCAGGCAGGGACCCTGGAAACACCATATATTTT. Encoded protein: CASSPGRDPGNTIYF.

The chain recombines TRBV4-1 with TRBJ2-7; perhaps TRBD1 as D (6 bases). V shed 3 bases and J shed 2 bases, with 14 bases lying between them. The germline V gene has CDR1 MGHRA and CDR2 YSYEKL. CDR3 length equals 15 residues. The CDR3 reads CASSQEIRDTYEQYF. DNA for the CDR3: TGCGCCAGCAGCCAGGAAATCCGGGACACCTACGAGCAGTACTTC.

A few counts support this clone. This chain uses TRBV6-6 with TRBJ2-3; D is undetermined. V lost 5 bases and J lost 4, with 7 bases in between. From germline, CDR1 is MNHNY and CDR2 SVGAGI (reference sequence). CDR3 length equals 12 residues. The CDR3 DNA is TGTGCCAGCAGTGACCACTCAGATACGCAGTATTTT. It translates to CASSDHSDTQYF.

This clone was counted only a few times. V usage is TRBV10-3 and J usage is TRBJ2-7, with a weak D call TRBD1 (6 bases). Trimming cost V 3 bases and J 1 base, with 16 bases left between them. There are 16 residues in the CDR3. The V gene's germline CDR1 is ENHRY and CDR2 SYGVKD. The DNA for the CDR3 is TGTGCCATCAGTGATTCCCTCGCCGGGACATCCTACGAGCAGTACTTC. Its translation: CAISDSLAGTSYEQYF.

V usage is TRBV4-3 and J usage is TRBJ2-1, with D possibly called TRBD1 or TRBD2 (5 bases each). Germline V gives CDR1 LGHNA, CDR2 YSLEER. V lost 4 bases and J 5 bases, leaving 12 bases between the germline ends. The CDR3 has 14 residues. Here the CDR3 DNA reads TGCGCCAGCAGCCGGGTGGGGACGGACAATGAGCAGTTCTTC. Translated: CASSRVGTDNEQFF.

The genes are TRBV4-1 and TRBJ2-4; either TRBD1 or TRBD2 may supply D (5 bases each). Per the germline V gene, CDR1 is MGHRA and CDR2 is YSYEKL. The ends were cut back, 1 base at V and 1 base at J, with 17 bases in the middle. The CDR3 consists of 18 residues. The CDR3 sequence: CASSQGVGMGRAKNIQYF. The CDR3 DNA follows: TGCGCCAGCAGCCAAGGGGTCGGCATGGGACGGGCCAAAAACATTCAGTACTTC.

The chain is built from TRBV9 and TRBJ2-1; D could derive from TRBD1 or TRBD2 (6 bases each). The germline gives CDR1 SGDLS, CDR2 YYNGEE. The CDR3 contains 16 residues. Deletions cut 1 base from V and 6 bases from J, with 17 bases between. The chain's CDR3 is CASSVITGRGVNEQFF. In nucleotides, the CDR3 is TGTGCCAGCAGCGTAATCACAGGGCGGGGCGTCAATGAGCAGTTCTTC.

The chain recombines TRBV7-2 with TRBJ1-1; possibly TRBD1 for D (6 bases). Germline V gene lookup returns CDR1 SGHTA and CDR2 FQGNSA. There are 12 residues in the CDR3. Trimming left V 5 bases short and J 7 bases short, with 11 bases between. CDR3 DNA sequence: TGTGCCAGCAGCCCCCGGACAGATGAAGCTTTCTTT. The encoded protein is CASSPRTDEAFF.

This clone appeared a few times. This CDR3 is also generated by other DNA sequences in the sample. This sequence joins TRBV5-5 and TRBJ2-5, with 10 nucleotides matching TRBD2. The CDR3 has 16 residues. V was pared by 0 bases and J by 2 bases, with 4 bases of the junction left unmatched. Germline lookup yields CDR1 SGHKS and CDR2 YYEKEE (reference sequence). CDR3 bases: TGTGCCAGCAGCTTGGCTGTAGCGGGGGGACAAGAGACCCAGTACTTC. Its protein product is CASSLAVAGGQETQYF.

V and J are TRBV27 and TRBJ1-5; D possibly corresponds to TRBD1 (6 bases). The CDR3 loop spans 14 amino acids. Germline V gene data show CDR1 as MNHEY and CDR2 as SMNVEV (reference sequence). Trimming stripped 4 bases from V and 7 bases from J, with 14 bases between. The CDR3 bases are TGTGCCAGCAGTTCGAACAGGGACGTACAGCCCCAGCATTTT. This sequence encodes CASSSNRDVQPQHF.

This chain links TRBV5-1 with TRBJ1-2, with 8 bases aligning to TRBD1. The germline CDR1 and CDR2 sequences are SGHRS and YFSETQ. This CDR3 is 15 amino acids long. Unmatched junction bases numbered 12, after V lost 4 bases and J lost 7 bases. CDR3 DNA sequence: TGCGCCAGCAGCCAATCGCAGGGGGCAGTCGGTGGCTACACCTTC. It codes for CASSQSQGAVGGYTF. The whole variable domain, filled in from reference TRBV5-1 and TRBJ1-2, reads KAGVTQTPRYLIKTRGQQVTLSCSPISGHRSVSWYQQTPGQGLQFLFEYFSETQRNKGNFPGRFSGRQFSNSRSEMNVSTLELGDSALYLCASSQSQGAVGGYTFGSGTRLTVV.

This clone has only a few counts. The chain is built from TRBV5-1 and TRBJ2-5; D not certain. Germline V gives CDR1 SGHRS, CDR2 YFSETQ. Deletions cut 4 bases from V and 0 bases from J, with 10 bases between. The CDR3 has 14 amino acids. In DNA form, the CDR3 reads TGCGCCAGCAGCCCGGGTACTTACCAAGAGACCCAGTACTTC. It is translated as CASSPGTYQETQYF.

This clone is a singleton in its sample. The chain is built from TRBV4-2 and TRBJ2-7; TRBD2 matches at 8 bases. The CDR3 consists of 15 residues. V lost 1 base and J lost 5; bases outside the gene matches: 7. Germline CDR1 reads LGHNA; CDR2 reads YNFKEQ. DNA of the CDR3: TGTGCCAGCAGCCAAGTGGGCGGGAGGCTTGACGAGCAGTACTTC. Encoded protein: CASSQVGGRLDEQYF.

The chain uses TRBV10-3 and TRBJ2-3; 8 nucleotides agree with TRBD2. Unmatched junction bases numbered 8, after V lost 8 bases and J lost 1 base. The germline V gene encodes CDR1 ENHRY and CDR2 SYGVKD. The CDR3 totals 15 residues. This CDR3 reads CAISGRREGTDTQYF. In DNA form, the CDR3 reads TGTGCCATCTCTGGTCGGCGGGAGGGCACAGATACGCAGTATTTT.

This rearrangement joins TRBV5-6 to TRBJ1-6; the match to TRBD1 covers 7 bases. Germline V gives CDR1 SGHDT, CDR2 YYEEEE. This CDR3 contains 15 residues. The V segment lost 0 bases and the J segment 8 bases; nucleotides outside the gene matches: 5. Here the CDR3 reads CASSLGQGTDSPLHF. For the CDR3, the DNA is TGTGCCAGCAGCTTGGGACAGGGTACGGATTCACCCCTCCACTTT.

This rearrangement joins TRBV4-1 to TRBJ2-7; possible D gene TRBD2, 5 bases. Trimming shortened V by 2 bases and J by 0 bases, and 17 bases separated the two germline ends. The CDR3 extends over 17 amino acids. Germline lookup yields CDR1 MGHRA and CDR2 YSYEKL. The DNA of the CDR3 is TGCGCCAGCAGCCAACTCTTCGGACTCCTGAGCTCCTACGAGCAGTACTTC. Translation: CASSQLFGLLSSYEQYF.